The sequence of this T cell receptor (beta chain) was determined in a study of T cells in Graves' hyperthyroidism and ophthalmopathy. About the research overall: Blood was drawn when the patient was first diagnosed and still untreated.

Patients having uncontrolled infection, another autoimmune disease, pregnancy or lactation were not included. What was amplified from RNA transcripts were TCR beta CDR3 regions. HTBI primers were used for first-round RT-PCR of the TCR CDR3. TCRdb independently ran MiXCR on the multiplex PCR reads; one entry per CDR3 protein. The data contain about 180,000 distinct CDR3 sequences, over 15% of them singletons. CDR1 SGHTA and CDR2 FQGTGA come from the germline V gene. The CDR3 contains 14 residues. The V end was cut by 4 bases, the J end by 7 bases, with 11 bases between. This clonotype was seen many times.

The source material was blood. The chain is built from TRBV7-3 and TRBJ1-6, with D perhaps TRBD1 (5 bases). The receptor was derived from a woman aged 45 to 65 with Graves' hyperthyroidism. CDR3 sequence: CASSSGYRNSPLHF. DNA for the CDR3: TGTGCCAGCAGCTCAGGGTATCGGAATTCACCCCTCCACTTT.